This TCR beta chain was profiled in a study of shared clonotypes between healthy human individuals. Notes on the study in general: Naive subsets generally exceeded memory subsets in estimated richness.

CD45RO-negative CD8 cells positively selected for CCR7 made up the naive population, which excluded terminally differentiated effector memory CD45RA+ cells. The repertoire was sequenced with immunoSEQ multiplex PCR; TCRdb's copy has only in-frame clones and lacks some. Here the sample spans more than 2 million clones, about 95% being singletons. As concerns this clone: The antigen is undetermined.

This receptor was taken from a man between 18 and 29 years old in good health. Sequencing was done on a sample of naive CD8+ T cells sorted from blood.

The CDR3 DNA is TGCGCCAGCAGCCAGACCCGGGGGTCCGGGGAGCTGTTTTTT. Translated: CASSQTRGSGELFF. V is TRBV4-3 and J is TRBJ2-2; TRBD2 might be the D (6 bases). The CDR3 has 14 residues. Germline CDR1 LGHNA, CDR2 YSLEER. Trimming removed 3 bases at V and 6 bases at J, with 11 bases between.